A single T cell receptor (beta chain) is shown here with its context. With 4 bases removed from V and 1 base from J, the gap between germline ends came to 14 bases. The germline gives CDR1 SEHNR, CDR2 FQNEAQ (reference sequence). The CDR3 totals 15 residues. This specimen belongs to a study of Ad26.COV2.S vaccination and SARS-CoV-2 variants. Study-wide background: Doses of Ad26.COV2.S were injected into muscle once or twice, 56 days apart.

Sequencing used immunoSEQ multiplex PCR; TCRdb keeps in-frame clones, though not all of them. The sample carries some 460,000 clones, roughly nine tenths recorded once. As to treatment: roughly 20 received Ad26.COV2.S at low or high dose, single or two shots; about five received placebo; per-sample allocation not given. Samples came from day 63 after the first vaccine or placebo injection. What was given as vaccine was an Ad26 vector encoding Wuhan-strain SARS-CoV-2 spike. The source is a person aged 18-65 years who received the Ad26.COV2.S COVID-19 vaccine or a placebo. The gene calls are TRBV7-9 and TRBJ2-7; weak D call: TRBD2 (5 bases). The material was peripheral blood, obtained in a trial of Ad26.COV2.S vaccine versus placebo. The CDR3 region is CASSSGNTGSYEQYF. The CDR3 bases are TGTGCCAGCAGCTCCGGGAACACGGGGTCCTACGAGCAGTACTTC.